This T cell receptor (beta chain) originates from a study of blood T cell repertoires in COVID-19. About the research overall: COVID-19 samples collected from the United States, Italy and Spain covered acute and convalescent phases. T cells, B-cell-depleted T cells, or PBMCs provided the cDNA or gDNA that served as material.

As processed by the authors: Estimated nucleated cell counts came from reference gene primer amplification. Sequenced by immunoSEQ multiplex PCR; TCRdb stores in-frame clones only, minus some. The V and J calls and clone size come from that table; D and trimming were worked out from the DNA. The sample has around 80,000 clones, around 82% seen once. Germline V gene data show CDR1 as LGHDT and CDR2 as YNNKEL (reference sequence). The CDR3 contains 14 residues. Trimming took off 1 base at V and 6 bases at J, with 13 bases between the two ends. This clonotype was sampled from a man in his sixties with acute or convalescent COVID-19. Sequencing used peripheral blood. This rearrangement joins TRBV3-1 (or the pseudogene TRBV3-2) to TRBJ2-7; possibly TRBD1 for D (5 bases). This CDR3 reads CASSQALRGAEQYF. For the CDR3, the DNA is TGTGCCAGCAGCCAAGCCCTCCGTGGGGCCGAGCAGTACTTC.